The T cell receptor (beta chain) described here comes from a study of cytomegalovirus exposure and HLA in healthy donors (TCRdb year 2017). Regarding the study in general: According to a later analysis, the 120 or so validation repertoires were produced on the same platform as the 680 or so repertoires of the first cohort. The study aimed to test whether signatures of past pathogen exposure could be identified by cataloging public T cell receptors. Along with the roughly 670-subject first cohort, a separate validation cohort of about 110 different subjects was used. To predict cytomegalovirus infection status, the study combined high-throughput TCR immunosequencing, statistical association of individual TCRs with disease status, and machine learning.

The junction shows trimming of 5 bases on V and 9 bases on J, plus 22 bases between the germline ends. The CDR1 and CDR2 encoded by the germline V gene (reference sequence) are SEHNR and FQNEAQ. The CDR3 holds 16 amino acids from the cysteine to the phenylalanine. Of all the DNA, just the CDR3 is kept, 48 bases in frame from base 1. The donors belonged to the validation cohort of around 120 subjects, which was separate from the roughly 670-subject first cohort. Comments on this clone: The clone's antigen remains unknown. There are no base qualities to consult, and no much larger clone falls within one base.

Library creation used the immunoSEQ multiplex PCR assay. The authors' pipeline ran thus. A statistical classification framework was built for diagnosing cytomegalovirus status from the catalog of TCR beta chain sequences. What TCRdb holds here is the immuneACCESS table cut down to in-frame rearrangements. Part of the clones is not present; checked against another copy, under half of the missing clones reflect an unresolved V gene, and the others are unexplained. V, J and clone size derive from that table, while D and trimming were established from the DNA sequence. The sample table lists approximately 98,000 clones, around 85% of them with a count of one. The ten largest clones add up to 3% of the sample. Points the paper makes about the study in general: Three of the identified cytomegalovirus-associated TCR beta chains were confirmed in vitro to be specific for cytomegalovirus antigens. In a later analysis, TCRs clustered in the first cohort were found to also tend to co-occur in the roughly 120 validation repertoires, with around 94% of cluster scores above 0. Cytomegalovirus status was reported to be diagnosed by the classifier with high specificity and sensitivity in both the original and validation cohorts. Most TCR sequences were observed very rarely across donors, whereas some public TCRs were present in many individuals. It was suggested by the authors that the approach could potentially be generalized to other disease states and immunological phenotypes. A later analysis lacked HLA typing for the validation cohort, so it scored co-occurrence in that cohort across all 120 or so repertoires. The study listed 164 TCR beta chains as associated with cytomegalovirus.

The sequence is built from TRBV7-9 and TRBJ2-2; TRBD2 might be the D gene, on 5 matching bases. The TCR sequence derives from a woman younger than 35 in good health and CMV-seronegative. The specimen was PBMCs. The CDR3 reads CASSPGVEKTIRELFF. The sequenced DNA is TGTGCCAGCAGCCCCGGGGTGGAGAAGACCATCCGGGAGCTGTTTTTT.